One T cell receptor beta chain is described in this entry. The specificity of this receptor is unknown. No base quality information exists; no much larger clone differs at one position. This record belongs to a study of blood T cell repertoires in COVID-19 (TCRdb year 2020). For the study in its entirety: Collaborator samples came from the United States, Italy and Spain and covered acute and convalescent phases of COVID-19. The material from the prospective study consisted of cDNA or gDNA derived from T cells, B-cell-depleted T cells, or PBMCs. Deeply sampled blood TCRbeta repertoires from subjects exposed to, actively infected with, or recovered from COVID-19 were included in the dataset. The repertoires were made available in a free public database intended to serve as a resource for research on the immune response to SARS-CoV-2. The samples were drawn from the first 160 participants of the ongoing ImmuneRACE study and from 950 to 1,500 subjects provided by 6 global collaborators. A de-identified subject ID, COVID-19 status, age in years and sex were almost always included in the sample metadata. HLA class I and class II types, where available, came from metadata supplied by the sample provider rather than from assay-based typing.

Collaborating institutions collected whole blood in K2EDTA tubes following their own protocols. For TCRbeta analysis, collaborators shipped samples in one of three forms: frozen whole blood, isolated PBMCs, or DNA extracted from either of those sample types. Study-wide conclusions, independent of this receptor: How much clinical and demographic metadata was included differed by source and by participant, and the metadata was provided uncurated.

TCRbeta CDR3 regions were amplified from genomic DNA using the immunoSEQ Assay, a bias-controlled multiplex PCR. The authors' pipeline ran thus. The number of nucleated cells in each sample was estimated from the amplification of reference gene primers within the assay. Sequence reads were collapsed and filtered to measure the absolute abundance of every unique TCRbeta CDR3 rearrangement. For each sample, productive Simpson clonality was calculated as the square root of Simpson's diversity index across productive rearrangements. TCRdb provides this immuneACCESS table in a form limited to in-frame rearrangements. Some clones are lacking; in checked studies, under half of them reflect an unresolved V gene, and why the rest are absent is not known. The V and J calls and clone size were taken over from that table, and D and trimming were inferred from the DNA. The sample has roughly 220,000 clones on record, less than 90% of them singletons. Together, the top ten hold about 20% of the sample.

The CDR3 covers 15 residues, taking in both the cysteine and the phenylalanine. CDR3 DNA is the only sequence kept; it has 45 bases, read in frame from the first base. V was cut back by 5 bases and J by 8 bases, leaving a gap of 18 bases between them. As encoded in the germline V gene (reference sequence), CDR1 is MNHEY while CDR2 is SMNVEV. This sequence originates from a man aged 30 to 45 with active or convalescent COVID-19. The chain uses TRBV27 and TRBJ1-4; confidence is insufficient to name the D gene. Sequencing was done on a sample of peripheral blood. Here the CDR3 is given as CASSPRAQWEEKLFF. The sequenced DNA: TGTGCCAGCAGTCCTCGGGCCCAATGGGAGGAAAAACTGTTTTTT.